The 13 T cell receptor beta chains given below trace back to one sample, sequenced in a study of shared clonotypes between healthy human individuals. Method: immunoSEQ multiplex PCR; TCRdb's copy keeps in-frame clones and lacks some. The sample carries 450,000 to 550,000 clones, 75% to 85% recorded once. Input material: PBMCs. All receptors derive from a woman aged 40 to 49 in good health. Some clones in this sample may be carry-over from other donors' samples.

This clone was found many times. Additional DNA sequences in this sample encode the identical CDR3. V and J are TRBV28 and TRBJ2-7; D possibly corresponds to TRBD2 (6 bases). This CDR3 region has 16 residues. Looked up from germline, CDR1 is MDHEN and CDR2 is SYDVKM. V was shortened by 2 bases and J by 5 bases, with 19 bases between the two germline ends. The CDR3 coding sequence is TGTGCCAGCAGTTTACTCCGGGAGTCCCTCGTTAACGAGCAGTACTTC. Protein product: CASSLLRESLVNEQYF.

The chain recombines TRBV27 with TRBJ1-4, with D possibly matching TRBD1 (6 bases). CDR3 size: 15 residues. The ends were cut back, 5 bases at V and 7 bases at J, with 17 bases in the middle. Germline values: CDR1 MNHEY, CDR2 SMNVEV (reference sequence). CDR3 residues: CASSIAGGAGEKLFF. The DNA for the CDR3 is TGTGCCAGCAGTATTGCGGGGGGCGCGGGTGAAAAACTGTTTTTT.

There are a few counts of this clone. Other DNA sequences in the same sample also yield this CDR3. The chain uses TRBV27 and TRBJ1-1, with 7 bases aligning to TRBD1. This CDR3 comprises 14 residues. V shed 5 bases and J 1 base; nucleotides not matched to a gene: 4. From germline, CDR1 is MNHEY and CDR2 SMNVEV (reference sequence). In nucleotides, the CDR3 is TGTGCCAGCAGTCCCGGGACAGCGAACACTGAAGCTTTCTTT. Translated, it gives CASSPGTANTEAFF.

The rearrangement links TRBV28 to TRBJ1-2, with D unresolved. CDR3 size: 12 residues. Looked up from germline, CDR1 is MDHEN and CDR2 is SYDVKM. The germline V and J ends were trimmed by 6 bases and 3 bases, with 8 bases remaining between them. CDR3 sequence (DNA): TGTGCCAGCAGCTCCGTAGACTATGGCTACACCTTC. Protein: CASSSVDYGYTF.

The J gene is TRBJ2-7, the V gene TRBV2; D is possibly TRBD2 (5 bases). Trimming took off 2 bases at V and 12 bases at J, with 8 bases between the two ends. The germline gives CDR1 SNHLY, CDR2 FYNNEI. The CDR3 totals 10 residues. The CDR3 loop reads CASSERGWYF. In DNA form, the CDR3 reads TGTGCCAGCAGTGAACGGGGATGGTACTTC.

V gene TRBV7-2 combines with J gene TRBJ2-7; 9 bases are shared with TRBD2. V dropped 1 base and J dropped 7; count of bases not matched to a gene: 5. Looked up from germline, CDR1 is SGHTA and CDR2 is FQGNSA. This CDR3 region has 14 residues. The CDR3 spells CASSLVAGVREQYF. The CDR3 region has the DNA TGTGCCAGCAGCTTAGTAGCGGGAGTCAGGGAGCAGTACTTC.

A note on this clone: The same CDR3 can be traced to other DNA sequences in this sample. The V gene is TRBV5-4, the J gene TRBJ2-1; 8 bases align to TRBD1. Germline CDR1 is SGHNT and CDR2 is YYREEE (reference sequence). J was trimmed by 4 bases and V by 0 bases; bases with no gene match: 3. The CDR3 loop spans 15 amino acids. CDR3 bases: TGTGCCAGCAGCTTGGACAGGGGGTCTTACAATGAGCAGTTCTTC. This encodes CASSLDRGSYNEQFF.

The rearrangement uses TRBV2 and TRBJ2-7, with 10 bases identical to TRBD2. With 10 bases clipped from V and 1 base from J, the junction kept 10 bases outside the gene matches. Germline assignment: CDR1 SNHLY and CDR2 FYNNEI. This CDR3 contains 15 residues. The CDR3 reads CATRGGLAVSYEQYF. Written as DNA, the CDR3 is TGTGCCACCAGAGGAGGACTAGCGGTATCCTACGAGCAGTACTTC.

This clone has a handful of counts. The V call is TRBV2, the J call TRBJ2-2; weak D call: TRBD2 (6 bases). V was clipped by 7 bases and J by 6 bases, with 9 bases between them. This CDR3 region has 12 residues. CDR1 is SNHLY, CDR2 FYNNEI, per germline. CDR3 protein: CASTPGAGELFF. In DNA, the CDR3 is TGTGCCAGCACTCCGGGGGCCGGGGAGCTGTTTTTT.

Concerning this clone itself: The junction differs from germline at one of its ends, possibly a read error. The chain employs TRBV2 and TRBJ2-1; a possible D gene is TRBD2 (6 bases). The CDR3 runs to 13 residues. From germline, CDR1 is SNHLY and CDR2 FYNNEI. CDR3 loop: CASGRDSNNEQFF. In DNA, the CDR3 is TGTGCCAGCGGTCGGGACTCCAACAATGAGCAGTTCTTC.

The V gene is TRBV7-2, the J gene TRBJ2-5; TRBD2 agrees at 8 bases. In germline, CDR1 is SGHTA, CDR2 FQGNSA. V gave up 4 bases and J gave up 4 bases; unmatched junction bases: 14. The CDR3 sequence is 17 residues long. The CDR3 DNA sequence: TGTGCCAGCAGCTCGGGGGTAGCGGGGCTGACAGGAGAGACCCAGTACTTC. It encodes CASSSGVAGLTGETQYF.

In DNA form, the CDR3 reads TGTGCCACCAAAGACACCTCCCCTAACTATGGCTACACCTTC. It translates to CATKDTSPNYGYTF. The chain has TRBV19 and TRBJ1-2; the D is unclear. CDR3 length: 14 amino acids. The ends were cut back, 10 bases at V and 0 bases at J, with 15 bases in the middle. Per germline, CDR1 LNHDA and CDR2 SQIVND (reference sequence).

The chain has TRBV5-1 and TRBJ1-2, with a tentative D call TRBD1 (5 bases). This CDR3 contains 12 residues. Trimming shortened V by 5 bases and J by 4 bases, and 9 bases separated the two germline ends. The V gene's germline CDR1 is SGHRS and CDR2 YFSETQ. DNA of the CDR3: TGCGCCAGCAGGCTCACAGGCTATGGCTACACCTTC. Amino acids: CASRLTGYGYTF.